Shown below are 2 T cell receptor beta chains from a single sample sequenced in a study of T cells after somatic rescue of genetic block. Clones were sequenced by immunoSEQ multiplex PCR, and TCRdb holds only the in-frame ones, with some missing. The profile covers 85,000 to 100,000 clones, with 90% appearing a single time and roughly 1.7% taken by the ten largest. The sample consisted of peripheral blood mononuclear cells (PBMCs). These receptors originate from a woman under 30.

This rearrangement joins TRBV5-1 to TRBJ1-5; 7 nucleotides match TRBD1. The V and J ends lost 0 bases and 1 base, in that order; junction bases with no gene match: 4. Germline V gives CDR1 SGHRS, CDR2 YFSETQ. The CDR3 runs 16 residues. The CDR3 DNA reads as TGCGCCAGCAGCTTGGGTGACAGGGCGAGCAATCAGCCCCAGCATTTT. Amino acids: CASSLGDRASNQPQHF.

This chain joins TRBV5-1 and TRBJ2-1, with 10 bases that match TRBD1. V shed 2 bases and J 1 base; nucleotides not matched to a gene: 3. Germline CDR1 is SGHRS and CDR2 is YFSETQ. The CDR3 is 16 amino acids. The CDR3 DNA reads TGCGCCAGCAGCTTATCGGGACAGGGGTCCTACAATGAGCAGTTCTTC. Its protein product is CASSLSGQGSYNEQFF.